The 9 T cell receptor beta chains presented below share a single source sample, sequenced in a study of T cells in Graves' hyperthyroidism and ophthalmopathy. What was amplified from RNA transcripts were TCR beta CDR3 regions. With the HTBI primer set, the TCR CDR3 went through a first round of RT-PCR. TCRdb analysed the multiplex PCR reads with MiXCR anew, one entry per CDR3 protein. The sample carries about 480,000 distinct CDR3 sequences, around a quarter recorded once. Sample: blood. These receptors all stem from a woman younger than 45 with Graves' ophthalmopathy.

In its sample, this clonotype was seen many times. V and J are TRBV15 and TRBJ2-7; D gene uncertain. The ends were cut back, 0 bases at V and 5 bases at J, with 5 bases in the middle. Germline loops: CDR1 LNHNV, CDR2 YYDKDF (reference sequence). The CDR3 consists of 12 residues. CDR3 residues: CATSRDSNEQYF. The DNA for the CDR3 is TGTGCCACCAGCAGAGATAGCAACGAGCAGTACTTC.

The CDR3 region has the DNA TGTGCCAGCAGAAAGACAGGACGGGAGTGGGGCTACACCTTC. Translated: CASRKTGREWGYTF. V gene TRBV12-3 or TRBV12-4 combines with J gene TRBJ1-2; perhaps TRBD1 as D (6 bases). Trimming removed 6 bases at V and 8 bases at J, with 19 bases between. This CDR3 region has 14 residues.

This clonotype was detected ten times or more. This rearrangement joins TRBV7-6 to TRBJ1-2; tentative D call: TRBD1 (5 bases). Trimming pared 2 bases from V and 4 bases from J, leaving 11 bases between. CDR3 length equals 14 residues. Germline values: CDR1 SGHVS, CDR2 FNYEAQ. CDR3 in amino acids: CASSLRDGIYGYTF. The CDR3 DNA reads as TGTGCCAGCAGCTTACGGGACGGAATCTATGGCTACACCTTC.

The CDR3 region has the DNA TGCAGCGTTCACGAGACAGGGGACACTGAAGCTTTCTTT. The encoded protein is CSVHETGDTEAFF. The genes are TRBV29-1 and TRBJ1-1, with 8 bases lining up with TRBD1. Germline CDR1 reads SQVTM; CDR2 reads ANQGSEA. The CDR3 consists of 13 residues. The trim removed 5 bases at V and 3 bases at J, leaving 5 bases unmatched.

The chain uses TRBV15 and TRBJ2-7; D call uncertain. The CDR3 totals 12 residues. Germline CDR1 reads LNHNV; CDR2 reads YYDKDF (reference sequence). Trimming cost V 0 bases and J 6 bases, with 6 bases left between them. The CDR3 DNA reads TGTGCCACCAGCAGAGACCCTTTCGAGCAGTACTTC. It translates to CATSRDPFEQYF. Supplemented by reference TRBV15 and TRBJ2-7, the full variable domain reads DAMVIQNPRYQVTQFGKPVTLSCSQTLNHNVMYWYQQKSSQAPKLLFHYYDKDFNNEADTPDNFQSRRPNTSFCFLDIRSPGLGDTAMYLCATSRDPFEQYFGPGTRLTVT.

Remarks on this clonotype: A read error may explain this, as a much larger clone is one base away. This chain joins TRBV19 and TRBJ1-1; D might be TRBD1 (5 bases). Germline CDR1 and CDR2: LNHDA and SQIVND (reference sequence). The CDR3 is made up of 12 amino acids. The DNA of the CDR3 is TGTGCCAGTAGTATTCGGGGGGGTGAAGCTTGCTTT. This encodes CASSIRGGEACF.

The chain carries TRBV19 and TRBJ2-7, with TRBD1 matching over 9 bases. The germline gives CDR1 LNHDA, CDR2 SQIVND (reference sequence). The ends lost 3 bases at V and 1 base at J; junction bases unmatched: 1. CDR3 length: 14 amino acids. CDR3 protein: CASSIGQGSYEQYF. In DNA form, the CDR3 reads TGTGCCAGTAGTATTGGACAGGGGTCCTACGAGCAGTACTTC.

This clonotype showed up many times. This chain uses TRBV4-3 with TRBJ1-2; D is unresolved. The CDR3 has 14 residues. CDR1 LGHNA and CDR2 YSLEER come from the germline V gene. Trimming removed 0 bases from V and 2 bases from J, with 7 bases in between. The CDR3 reads CASSQELWNYGYTF. The CDR3 nucleotides are TGCGCCAGCAGCCAAGAACTTTGGAACTATGGCTACACCTTC.

Ten or more counts support this clonotype. The genes are TRBV11-1 and TRBJ1-1, with no clear D. Germline V gene sequence: CDR1 SGHAT, CDR2 FQDESV (reference sequence). The CDR3 loop spans 14 amino acids. V lost 5 bases and J 1 base, leaving 11 bases between the germline ends. This CDR3 reads CASSVGEGNTEAFF. CDR3 DNA sequence: TGTGCCAGCAGCGTAGGAGAGGGGAACACTGAAGCTTTCTTT. Variable domain in full (rest from reference TRBV11-1 and TRBJ1-1): EAEVAQSPRYKITEKSQAVAFWCDPISGHATLYWYRQILGQGPELLVQFQDESVVDDSQLPKDRFSAERLKGVDSTLKIQPAELGDSAMYLCASSVGEGNTEAFFGQGTRLTVV.